The present T cell receptor (beta chain) was sequenced within a study of Ad26.COV2.S vaccination and SARS-CoV-2 variants. Study as a whole: Donor got 5x10^10 or 1x10^11 viral particles of Ad26.COV2.S.

Treatment here: around 19 received Ad26.COV2.S at low or high dose, single or two shots; several received placebo; per-sample allocation not given. The investigators took samples on day 63 after the first vaccine or placebo injection. Germline V gene data show CDR1 as MNHEY and CDR2 as SMNVEV (reference sequence). Trimming stripped 6 bases from V and 4 bases from J, with 13 bases between. The CDR3 covers 14 residues. Clones were read by immunoSEQ multiplex PCR, and TCRdb kept only the in-frame ones, dropping some. Here the sample spans approximately 410,000 clones, 80% to 95% being singletons. The clonotype originates from a person aged 18 to 65 who received the Ad26.COV2.S COVID-19 vaccine or a placebo. V gene TRBV27 combines with J gene TRBJ2-1, with D unresolved. Sequences were derived from peripheral blood, sampled in a trial of Ad26.COV2.S vaccine versus placebo. CDR3 sequence: CASRPLGKYNEQFF. Here the CDR3 DNA reads TGTGCCAGCAGACCCCTGGGCAAGTACAATGAGCAGTTCTTC.